Following are 2 T cell receptor beta chains from one sample sequenced in a study of cytomegalovirus exposure and HLA in healthy donors. The PCR employed 60 Vbeta primers together with 13 Jbeta primers. Here immunoSEQ multiplex PCR was the method, and the copy in TCRdb shows in-frame clones only, minus some. This sample has around 100,000 clones; 65% to 80% occur once, and the top ten carry 8.5% to 12%. Sequencing used PBMCs. These receptors were taken from a man aged 50 to 60 in good health and CMV-seronegative.

The chain employs TRBV19 and TRBJ2-2, with D hard to call. The V gene's germline CDR1 is LNHDA and CDR2 SQIVND (reference sequence). Trimming cost V 2 bases and J 4 bases, with 14 bases left between them. CDR3 length equals 16 residues. This CDR3 reads CASSISGGTGTGELFF. Here the CDR3 DNA reads TGTGCCAGTAGTATAAGTGGTGGCACGGGCACCGGGGAGCTGTTTTTT.

This rearrangement joins TRBV23-1 to TRBJ2-7; 9 bases align to TRBD1. TRBV23-1 is an open reading frame whose function is uncertain. This CDR3 region has 14 residues. V gave up 8 bases and J gave up 5 bases; unmatched junction bases: 10. The CDR3: CASDPGQGLHEQYF. The CDR3 nucleotides read TGCGCCAGCGATCCAGGACAGGGGTTACACGAGCAGTACTTC.